This TCR beta chain is from a study of T-cell memory formation after mild COVID-19 (dated by TCRdb to about 2021). In terms of the full investigation: TCR sequence clusters from the two donors were found to be largely donor specific. Longitudinal TCRalpha and TCRbeta repertoire sequencing tracked T-cell clones expanding and contracting after mild COVID-19 in a couple of donors. The cohort comprised two young, previously healthy adult volunteers, one female and one male. Summary of the overall study and its limitations: The detection of some responding clones in pre-infection memory suggests that pre-existing cross-reactive memory T cells joined the SARS-CoV-2 response. From day 15 to 85, contracting clones showed balanced CD4/CD8 phenotypes, whereas a second wave of clones that expanded from day 15 to 37 leaned towards CD4+. SARS-CoV-2 specificity of the second-wave clones peaking on day 37 was not confirmed. Contracting CD4+ clones were found mainly in CM and EM memory subsets, while CD8+ clones were enriched in EMRA. The study included only a couple of mild cases, and larger cohorts that include severe cases with pre-infection samples were judged to be necessary.

Concerning this clonotype: Its cognate antigen has yet to be identified. No per-base quality is available; no much larger clone lies one base away.

These reads were obtained on an Illumina NovaSeq 6000. TCRalpha and TCRbeta cDNA libraries were built by 5'RACE with constant-segment primers, adding sample barcodes and unique molecular identifiers. Trizol reagent was used to extract RNA from every sample. The libraries were amplified in two PCR steps, and the second step added a second sample barcode and Illumina TruSeq adapters. Sequencing of the libraries was done on an Illumina NovaSeq, producing 2 x 150 bp paired-end reads. Per the authors' processing: The reads were demultiplexed and collapsed into UMI-guided consensus sequences using migec v1.2.7. Using mixcr v2.1.11, UMI consensuses were aligned to TRA and TRB V and J templates and then assembled into clonotypes. A clonotype was counted as expanded or contracted only when both edgeR and NoisET called the clonotype significant, with the noise models trained on biological replicates. For edgeR calls, a false discovery rate-adjusted p below 0.01 and a log2 fold-change threshold of 1 were applied. As an exploratory analysis of dynamics, max-normalized trajectories of the 1000 most abundant clonotypes were examined by PCA with hierarchical clustering. The CD4 or CD8 phenotype of responding clones was assigned using the separately sequenced CD4+ and CD8+ repertoires. TCRdb reprocessed the public reads (quality trimming at Q25 with fastp, clone calling with MiXCR) and kept in-frame beta chains. Identical CDR3 proteins give one entry, which carries the most common genes and DNA. TCRdb, not the authors, supplied the V and J calls. The table for this sample lists about 420,000 distinct CDR3 sequences; more than 20% of them were counted only once. The ten largest clones take up roughly 14% of the sample.

Clipping removes 10 bases from V and 0 bases from J, with 8 as the unmatched junction base count. The germline V gene encodes CDR1 WNHNN and CDR2 SYGVQD (reference sequence). From cysteine to phenylalanine, the CDR3 is 15 amino acids long. The CDR3 DNA has 45 bases and is translated from base 1. Ficoll-Paque density gradient centrifugation was used to isolate PBMCs. The sequence joins TRBV10-1 to TRBJ1-1; TRBD1 fits 10 bases in the junction. What was sequenced was PBMCs or a T cell subset sorted from them (not recorded which). The receptor comes from an adult woman who had mild COVID-19 (a few samples of this study predate the infection). The sample titles of this study are shuffled in the database, so cell type and time point are left out; the donor was told from shared clones. The nucleotides read TGCGCCACCCCGGACAGGGGGACCTTGAACACTGAAGCTTTCTTT. This sequence encodes CATPDRGTLNTEAFF.